A single sample is the source of the 25 T cell receptor beta chains below, sequenced in a study of shared clonotypes between healthy human individuals. CD45RO negativity and positive selection for CCR7 defined naive CD8 cells, a population that excluded terminally differentiated effector memory CD45RA+ cells. Assay used: immunoSEQ multiplex PCR; TCRdb lists only in-frame clones, some missing. The table lists some 2 million clones, about 94% of them singletons. The sample comprised naive CD8+ T cells sorted from blood. Receptors originate from a man aged 18-30 years in good health.

Concerning this clone: Other DNA sequences within the sample encode an identical CDR3. V gene TRBV13 combines with J gene TRBJ1-1; TRBD1 agrees at 8 bases. The germline V gene encodes CDR1 PRHDT and CDR2 FYEKMQ (reference sequence). This CDR3 region has 14 residues. The V segment lost 3 bases and the J segment 1 base; nucleotides outside the gene matches: 1. The CDR3 coding sequence is TGTGCCAGCAGCTTCGGACAGGGGAACACTGAAGCTTTCTTT. Its translation: CASSFGQGNTEAFF.

The rearrangement uses TRBV2 and TRBJ1-3, with a tentative D call TRBD1 (6 bases). The CDR3 length is 14 residues. V was cut by 6 bases and J by 0 bases, with 9 bases left in between. CDR1 and CDR2 from the germline V gene are SNHLY and FYNNEI. CDR3 nucleotide sequence: TGTGCCAGCAGGGACAGTTACTCTGGAAACACCATATATTTT. Protein: CASRDSYSGNTIYF.

The rearrangement joins TRBV30 to TRBJ1-5; D is perhaps TRBD1 (5 bases). The germline V and J ends were trimmed by 5 bases and 2 bases, with 16 bases remaining between them. CDR3 length: 15 residues. Germline V gene lookup returns CDR1 GTSNPN and CDR2 SVGIG (reference sequence). The CDR3 here is CAWGAENTGNQPQHF. CDR3 DNA: TGTGCCTGGGGGGCGGAAAATACGGGCAATCAGCCCCAGCATTTT.

The gene calls are TRBV6-5 and TRBJ2-7; D might be TRBD1 (5 bases). Between the trimmed V and J ends, which lost 5 bases and 4 bases, there was a span of 12 bases. The germline gives CDR1 MNHEY, CDR2 SVGAGI. The CDR3 is made up of 13 amino acids. The CDR3 nucleotides read TGTGCCAGCAGTCTCCAAACAGGTTACGAGCAGTACTTC. Translated: CASSLQTGYEQYF.

This chain joins TRBV10-3 and TRBJ2-1; 13 bases match TRBD2. This CDR3 has 14 amino acids. The germline V gene has CDR1 ENHRY and CDR2 SYGVKD. V lost 6 bases and J lost 5; bases outside the gene matches: 1. CDR3 region: CAIRGTSGNNEQFF. CDR3 in DNA: TGTGCCATCAGGGGGACTAGCGGGAACAATGAGCAGTTCTTC.

V is TRBV4-1 and J is TRBJ1-5; D is possibly TRBD1 (6 bases). V gave up 1 base and J gave up 2 bases, with 15 bases separating them. Germline V gene lookup returns CDR1 MGHRA and CDR2 YSYEKL. This CDR3 has 17 residues. CDR3 coding DNA: TGCGCCAGCAGCCAAGTCGGGGGGCCCGGGGGCAATCAGCCCCAGCATTTT. This encodes CASSQVGGPGGNQPQHF.

This chain links TRBV6-6 with TRBJ2-5; perhaps TRBD2 as D (7 bases). The CDR3 has 15 amino acids. V was shortened by 2 bases and J by 3 bases, with 13 bases between the two germline ends. Germline assignment: CDR1 MNHNY and CDR2 SVGAGI (reference sequence). The CDR3 nucleotides read TGTGCCAGCAGTTACAAATGGGAGGGGGAAGAGACCCAGTACTTC. This codes for CASSYKWEGEETQYF.

This clone came up a few times. The rearrangement joins TRBV7-2 to TRBJ2-7, with 9 bases fitting TRBD1. Per germline, CDR1 SGHTA and CDR2 FQGNSA. The V and J ends lost 5 bases and 0 bases, in that order; junction bases with no gene match: 5. The CDR3 is 15 amino acids. CDR3 DNA sequence: TGTGCCAGCAGCACAGGGACAGGGTCCTCCTACGAGCAGTACTTC. Translated, it gives CASSTGTGSSYEQYF.

This chain connects TRBV7-9 to TRBJ1-1; tentative D call: TRBD1 (5 bases). Trimming took off 6 bases at V and 6 bases at J, with 11 bases between the two ends. CDR3 length: 12 residues. Germline V gives CDR1 SEHNR, CDR2 FQNEAQ (reference sequence). Written as DNA, the CDR3 is TGTGCCAGCAGTGGGGGGGAGTCTGAAGCTTTCTTT. Amino acid sequence: CASSGGESEAFF.

A remark on this clone: The identical CDR3 is also encoded by other nucleotide sequences in the sample. The chain carries TRBV9 and TRBJ1-1; D might be TRBD1 (6 bases). Trimming cost V 0 bases and J 5 bases, with 11 bases left between them. CDR3 length equals 14 residues. Germline V gives CDR1 SGDLS, CDR2 YYNGEE. The DNA for the CDR3 is TGTGCCAGCAGCGTAGGCACAGGGAGGACTGAAGCTTTCTTT. Amino acid sequence: CASSVGTGRTEAFF.

The V call is TRBV2, the J call TRBJ2-7; possible D gene TRBD1, 6 bases. Trimming removed 3 bases at V and 6 bases at J, with 21 bases between. Germline V lookup: CDR1 SNHLY, CDR2 FYNNEI. This CDR3 spans 16 amino acids. The CDR3 DNA follows: TGTGCCAGCAGTGAGGGCAGACAATCGTCAGGGGTCGAGCAGTACTTC. This encodes CASSEGRQSSGVEQYF.

V gene TRBV30 combines with J gene TRBJ1-2; no definite D call. This CDR3 spans 12 amino acids. V was trimmed by 6 bases and J by 2 bases, leaving 10 bases between them. The germline CDR1 and CDR2 sequences are GTSNPN and SVGIG (reference sequence). The CDR3, as DNA: TGTGCCTGCCAGGATCTGAACTATGGCTACACCTTC. The encoded protein is CACQDLNYGYTF.

The gene calls are TRBV2 and TRBJ2-7; 7 bases are a match to TRBD1. Looked up from germline, CDR1 is SNHLY and CDR2 is FYNNEI. The CDR3 is 13 residues long. J was trimmed by 3 bases and V by 8 bases; bases with no gene match: 7. CDR3 nucleotide sequence: TGTGCCAGCGTACCGGGACAGAACTACGAGCAGTACTTC. Protein: CASVPGQNYEQYF.

This chain uses TRBV27 with TRBJ2-2; 8 nucleotides line up with TRBD2. V gave up 6 bases and J gave up 6 bases; unmatched junction bases: 18. This CDR3 contains 18 residues. Germline CDR1 and CDR2: MNHEY and SMNVEV (reference sequence). The CDR3 sequence is CASSHREAAGASAGELFF. DNA of the CDR3: TGTGCCAGCAGCCATCGAGAAGCAGCGGGGGCATCGGCCGGGGAGCTGTTTTTT.

V is TRBV27 and J is TRBJ2-7; D is undetermined. The germline V gene has CDR1 MNHEY and CDR2 SMNVEV (reference sequence). The CDR3 is made up of 16 amino acids. V shed 1 base and J shed 2 bases, with 15 bases lying between them. The DNA for the CDR3 is TGTGCCAGCAGTTTATTGAGTGGCCCGGATCCCTACGAGCAGTACTTC. It codes for CASSLLSGPDPYEQYF.

Concerning this clone itself: Other DNA sequences in the sample encode the same CDR3. The rearrangement links TRBV4-3 to TRBJ2-2; D gene unclear. Germline CDR1 and CDR2: LGHNA and YSLEER. The germline V and J ends were trimmed by 0 bases and 4 bases, with 6 bases remaining between them. The CDR3 is made up of 14 amino acids. The CDR3 protein is CASSQDVGTGELFF. For the CDR3, the DNA is TGCGCCAGCAGCCAAGATGTCGGCACCGGGGAGCTGTTTTTT.

This clone was counted a single time. This chain uses TRBV6-5 with TRBJ2-1; 9 bases agree with TRBD2. The V and J ends lost 5 bases and 2 bases, in that order; junction bases with no gene match: 4. Germline V gene lookup returns CDR1 MNHEY and CDR2 SVGAGI. The CDR3 contains 15 residues. CDR3 sequence reads: CASSQIAGAYNEQFF. CDR3 sequence (DNA): TGTGCCAGCAGTCAAATAGCGGGGGCCTACAATGAGCAGTTCTTC.

The V call is TRBV2, the J call TRBJ2-1; a possible D gene is TRBD1 (5 bases). Germline values: CDR1 SNHLY, CDR2 FYNNEI. V was trimmed by 4 bases and J by 5 bases, leaving 12 bases between them. This CDR3 has 14 amino acids. CDR3 sequence: CASSVQGPNNEQFF. CDR3 in DNA: TGTGCCAGCAGTGTCCAGGGCCCCAACAATGAGCAGTTCTTC.

This rearrangement joins TRBV27 to TRBJ1-4; possible D gene TRBD1, 6 bases. The CDR3 extends over 15 amino acids. The germline gives CDR1 MNHEY, CDR2 SMNVEV (reference sequence). V was clipped by 6 bases and J by 4 bases, with 15 bases between them. The DNA of the CDR3 is TGTGCCAGCAGCCGAAGACAGGTTAATAATGAAAAACTGTTTTTT. Translation: CASSRRQVNNEKLFF. Full variable domain (missing parts from reference TRBV27 and TRBJ1-4): EAQVTQNPRYLITVTGKKLTVTCSQNMNHEYMSWYRQDPGLGLRQIYYSMNVEVTDKGDVPEGYKVSRKEKRNFPLILESPSPNQTSLYFCASSRRQVNNEKLFFGSGTQLSVL.

Worth noting for this clone: Other DNA sequences in the sample encode the same CDR3. The rearrangement joins TRBV4-3 to TRBJ2-7; 8 positions agree with TRBD1. This CDR3 has 14 amino acids. Looked up from germline, CDR1 is LGHNA and CDR2 is YSLEER. Trimming removed 6 bases from V and 2 bases from J; junction bases left unmatched: 6. The CDR3 DNA follows: TGCGCCAGCAGTCCCGGGACAGGCACCTACGAGCAGTACTTC. Translation: CASSPGTGTYEQYF.

The chain recombines TRBV5-8 with TRBJ2-5, with D hard to call. CDR3 length: 15 residues. Germline V CDR1 and CDR2: SGHTS, YDEGEE. V was trimmed by 2 bases and J by 2 bases, leaving 13 bases between them. For the CDR3, the DNA is TGTGCCAGCAGCTTCTGGGCTGGGGAACAAGAGACCCAGTACTTC. Its translation is CASSFWAGEQETQYF.

This sequence joins TRBV4-1 and TRBJ2-1, with 9 bases lining up with TRBD1. CDR3 length equals 16 residues. The trim removed 4 bases at V and 7 bases at J, leaving 11 bases unmatched. Germline CDR1 is MGHRA and CDR2 is YSYEKL. The CDR3 loop is CASSPAKGQGTNEQFF. The CDR3 DNA reads TGCGCCAGCAGCCCTGCAAAGGGACAGGGTACGAATGAGCAGTTCTTC.

This clone has only one observation. The chain recombines TRBV6-5 with TRBJ1-2; 8 bases agree with TRBD1. CDR1 and CDR2 from the germline V gene are MNHEY and SVGAGI. Trimming at V came to 6 bases and at J to 3 bases, leaving 9 bases not matched to a gene. The CDR3 has 15 residues. CDR3 bases: TGTGCCAGCAGAAAAGACGGACAGGGTCACTATGGCTACACCTTC. Encoded protein: CASRKDGQGHYGYTF.

The chain combines TRBV13 with TRBJ2-3; either TRBD1 or TRBD2 may fit D (5 bases each). The CDR3 loop spans 14 amino acids. Germline V gene data show CDR1 as PRHDT and CDR2 as FYEKMQ (reference sequence). V lost 3 bases and J 0 bases, leaving 7 bases between the germline ends. The CDR3 DNA reads as TGTGCCAGCAGCTTCGGGGCCAGCACAGATACGCAGTATTTT. Translating gives CASSFGASTDTQYF.

This sequence joins TRBV25-1 and TRBJ1-2, with a possible D match to TRBD1 (5 bases). Trimming stripped 1 base from V and 4 bases from J, with 16 bases between. Germline V lookup: CDR1 MGHDK, CDR2 SYGVNS. The CDR3 length is 16 residues. CDR3 protein: CASSESLSRTRYGYTF. CDR3 coding DNA: TGTGCCAGCAGTGAATCTCTCTCCCGGACACGCTATGGCTACACCTTC.